Shown below are 15 T cell receptor beta chains from a single sample sequenced in a study of cytomegalovirus exposure and HLA in healthy donors (dated by TCRdb to about 2017). Library generation was performed with the immunoSEQ multiplex PCR assay. For the multiplex PCR, a mixture combining 60 forward primers for TCR Vbeta segments and 13 reverse primers for TCR Jbeta segments was used. The table comes from immuneACCESS by way of TCRdb, which keeps in-frame sequences with V and J called. Part of the clones is missing from these tables; in studies checked, under half for an unresolved V gene and the rest for unknown reasons. Across this sample there are over 80,000 clones, with roughly 73% seen only once. The ten largest clonotypes hold around 3.5% of the sample. Material for sequencing was PBMCs. The receptors come from a man aged 40-49 years in good health and CMV-seronegative.

The chain couples TRBV9 to TRBJ1-6; a weak D match, TRBD1 (5 bases). The CDR3 has 15 residues. Per the germline V gene, CDR1 is SGDLS and CDR2 is YYNGEE. Trimming removed 4 bases at V and 10 bases at J, with 18 bases between. CDR3 nucleotide sequence: TGTGCCAGCAGCTCCGGACGTAGGGGTCGGTCACCCCTCCACTTT. Translating gives CASSSGRRGRSPLHF.

The chain carries TRBV6-1 and TRBJ1-6; D might be TRBD1 (6 bases). The germline CDR1 and CDR2 sequences are MNHNS and SASEGT. V lost 4 bases and J lost 14, with 18 bases in between. The CDR3 is 14 residues long. The CDR3 sequence is CASSGQVAAGALHF. The CDR3 DNA is TGTGCCAGCAGTGGACAGGTGGCAGCAGGGGCCCTCCACTTT.

The DNA of the CDR3 is TGTGCCAGCAGTGACAGGGATCAGCCCCAGCATTTT. Amino acid sequence: CASSDRDQPQHF. V usage is TRBV27 and J usage is TRBJ1-5; 7 bases are a match to TRBD1. Germline CDR1 MNHEY, CDR2 SMNVEV (reference sequence). The V and J ends lost 5 bases and 5 bases, in that order; junction bases with no gene match: 0. The CDR3 is made up of 12 amino acids.

V and J are TRBV6-1 and TRBJ1-4, with TRBD1 matching 9 bases. With 6 bases clipped from V and 5 bases from J, the junction kept 4 bases outside the gene matches. This CDR3 spans 14 amino acids. The germline gives CDR1 MNHNS, CDR2 SASEGT. CDR3 sequence: CASRQDRGNEKLFF. The CDR3 region has the DNA TGTGCCAGCAGGCAAGACAGGGGGAATGAAAAACTGTTTTTT.

J is TRBJ2-3 and V is TRBV29-1; possibly TRBD1 for D (5 bases). Germline loops: CDR1 SQVTM, CDR2 ANQGSEA. The CDR3 covers 13 residues. Trimming took 5 bases from V and 1 from J, leaving 10 bases between them. The CDR3 reads CSVLGRGTDTQYF. The CDR3 nucleotides are TGCAGCGTTCTGGGCAGGGGCACAGATACGCAGTATTTT.

The V and J genes are TRBV10-3 and TRBJ1-3, with 7 bases matching TRBD1. With V trimmed by 6 bases and J by 7 bases, 9 bases remained unmatched. This CDR3 has 14 amino acids. Germline V gives CDR1 ENHRY, CDR2 SYGVKD. The CDR3 region has the DNA TGTGCCATCAGCCCTAAGACAGGGTTTAACACCATATATTTT. It codes for CAISPKTGFNTIYF.

The chain joins TRBV19 to TRBJ1-2; D may be TRBD1 (6 bases). Germline CDR1 is LNHDA and CDR2 is SQIVND (reference sequence). This CDR3 contains 16 residues. V was clipped by 6 bases and J by 2 bases, with 19 bases between them. The CDR3 is CASSNTFTQGNYGYTF. DNA for the CDR3: TGTGCCAGTAGCAACACATTCACACAGGGAAACTATGGCTACACCTTC.

The chain uses TRBV29-1 and TRBJ2-3; D is undetermined. CDR1 and CDR2 from the germline V gene are SQVTM and ANQGSEA. This CDR3 is 14 amino acids long. Between the trimmed V and J ends, which lost 6 bases and 0 bases, there was a span of 13 bases. The CDR3 bases are TGCAGCGTCAGGTCTGCGCGAAGCACAGATACGCAGTATTTT. This encodes CSVRSARSTDTQYF.

The V and J genes are TRBV5-1 and TRBJ2-1; D is unresolved. The V and J ends lost 0 bases and 7 bases respectively, with 5 bases between them. The CDR3 consists of 12 residues. In germline, CDR1 is SGHRS, CDR2 YFSETQ. CDR3 protein: CASSLDLNEQFF. The CDR3 DNA reads as TGCGCCAGCAGCTTGGACTTAAATGAGCAGTTCTTC.

This clone was observed a few times. The V and J genes are TRBV6-1 and TRBJ2-7; no firm D call. Per germline, CDR1 MNHNS and CDR2 SASEGT. The CDR3 length is 17 residues. The V end lost 2 bases, the J end lost 5 bases, and 22 bases lay between the germline ends. This CDR3 is CASSEFDSRIASNEQYF. The CDR3 DNA follows: TGTGCCAGCAGTGAATTCGATTCTAGGATCGCTTCAAACGAGCAGTACTTC.

This rearrangement joins TRBV4-3 to TRBJ1-6, with D uncertain. The CDR3 length is 16 residues. The germline CDR1 and CDR2 sequences are LGHNA and YSLEER. V was pared by 4 bases and J by 3 bases, with 13 bases between. The CDR3 loop is CASSLFAAVYNSPLHF. The CDR3 DNA is TGCGCCAGCAGCCTATTTGCGGCAGTCTATAATTCACCCCTCCACTTT.

In nucleotides, the CDR3 is TGTGCCAGCAGCCCGGGGACAGCCTATGGCTACACCTTC. It yields the protein CASSPGTAYGYTF. The V call is TRBV5-4, the J call TRBJ1-2, with 7 bases that match TRBD1. Germline V gene sequence: CDR1 SGHNT, CDR2 YYREEE (reference sequence). The CDR3 sequence is 13 residues long. With 4 bases clipped from V and 4 bases from J, the junction kept 4 bases outside the gene matches.

This clone occurred many times. The rearrangement uses TRBV6-4 and TRBJ2-1; TRBD1 matches 9 bases. V lost 6 bases, J lost 6 bases, and 9 bases stayed unmatched. This CDR3 is built from 15 residues. Germline V gene sequence: CDR1 MRHNA, CDR2 SNTAGT. In nucleotides, the CDR3 is TGTGCCAGCAGCGATTGGACAGGGGATGTCAATGAGCAGTTCTTC. Translated: CASSDWTGDVNEQFF.

In this sample, this clone turned up a few times. CDR3 bases: TGTGCCAGCAGTGAAATGCGTGGTGAGCAGTTCTTC. It translates to CASSEMRGEQFF. V gene TRBV2 combines with J gene TRBJ2-1, with D hard to call. Germline V gene data show CDR1 as SNHLY and CDR2 as FYNNEI. CDR3 length: 12 residues. Trimming removed 2 bases from V and 9 bases from J, with 8 bases in between.

The chain employs TRBV9 and TRBJ2-7, with 7 bases fitting TRBD1. Germline loops: CDR1 SGDLS, CDR2 YYNGEE. Losses at the gene ends were 4 bases for V and 3 bases for J; bases not matched to a gene: 4. This CDR3 has 13 residues. CDR3 loop: CASSRQGRYEQYF. Written as DNA, the CDR3 is TGTGCCAGCAGCCGACAGGGACGCTACGAGCAGTACTTC.